This T cell receptor beta chain is from a study of tumor-infiltrating lymphocytes in localized non-small cell lung cancer listed by TCRdb under 2021. At the level of the whole study: The cohort covered several histologies, both smokers and never-smokers, and patients whose samples were collected after neoadjuvant chemotherapy. A total of 55 patients were part of the paired comparison of immunoSEQ T-cell fraction between tumor and uninvolved lung. The overall ICON cohort comprised approximately 150 surgical patients with localized non-small cell lung cancer whose tumors were resected. Each patient contributed resected tumor tissue and uninvolved lung tissue from the same patient, described as non-adjacent to the tumor. TCR sequencing was one of several integrated assays, alongside flow cytometry, multiplex immunofluorescence, RNA-seq, exome sequencing and proteomics, applied to the same patients. Overall study results and their limits: Assay coverage differed among patients according to how much tissue was available, so only a subset of the cohort had TCR sequencing. Because different assays used different pieces of the same tissue, intratumor heterogeneity could not be separated from technical variation. Higher T cell infiltration in tumors than in uninvolved lung tissue was supported by TCRbeta sequencing, consistent with immunofluorescence CD3 counts. TCR-derived T-cell fraction did not differ between the flow cytometry-defined immunotypes IM1 (good prognosis) and IM2 (poor prognosis). No association of tumor T-cell fraction from TCR sequencing with recurrence-free survival was found (p = 0.61).

Turning to this clone: Its antigen has not been determined. An end of the junction differs from the germline gene, which may be a read error.

The first patient joined ICON in the first half of 2016, and enrollment wrapped up when the last patient was enrolled in the second half of 2018. Fresh tumor and matched uninvolved tissue for in-depth immune analyses, including TCR sequencing, were collected from a subcohort of around 73 patients. DNA for TCR sequencing was isolated from bulk tissue, and no cell sorting was done. TCR sequencing with the immunoSEQ assay provided the T-cell fraction in tumor and uninvolved lung tissue. As for the original processing: To analyze survival, patients were divided into a high T-cell fraction group (upper tertile) and a low T-cell fraction group (lower two tertiles), and the two groups were compared using a log-rank test. Paired tumor versus uninvolved lung differences in T-cell fraction were tested with a signed-rank test. TCRdb took this table from immuneACCESS and kept in-frame rearrangements with V and J called. Such tables lack part of the clones; where checked against another copy, unresolved V genes explain under half of the gap, and the rest is unexplained. That table gives V, J and clone size, and the DNA gave D and trimming. This sample has roughly 15,000 clones in its table, and approximately 62% of those were observed once. The leading ten clones occupy 4.5% to 7.5% of the sample.

Sequencing input: lung tumor tissue. The TCR comes from a human donor with non-small cell lung cancer.

The CDR3 protein: CASSASRNQPQHF. At the DNA level, the sequence is TGTGCTAGCAGCGCCAGCCGCAATCAGCCCCAGCATTTT. This sequence uses TRBV7-7 and TRBJ1-5; no D gene can be assigned with confidence. CDR1 and CDR2, per the germline V gene (reference sequence), are SSHAT and FNYEAQ. Spanning cysteine to phenylalanine, the CDR3 consists of 13 amino acids. This entry keeps only the CDR3 DNA: 39 bases, framed from base 1.